This section outlines one T cell receptor (beta chain) sequence together with its context. Some clones are missing from TCRdb's copy, which holds only in-frame ones; the method was immunoSEQ multiplex PCR. The sample has 350,000 to 450,000 clones, 92% seen once. Treatment given: about 20 received Ad26.COV2.S at low or high dose, single or two shots; roughly five received placebo; per-sample allocation not given. Sampling was done on day 63 after the first vaccine or placebo injection. The donor's status was that of an adult aged 18-55 years in Boston. Built on an Ad26 vector, the vaccine expressed Wuhan-strain SARS-CoV-2 spike. This CDR3 has 18 amino acids. In germline, CDR1 is LGHNA, CDR2 YSLEER. Trimming left V 3 bases short and J 0 bases short, with 20 bases between. The data were obtained in a study of Ad26.COV2.S vaccination and SARS-CoV-2 variants. On the study more broadly: Once or twice, 56 days apart, Ad26.COV2.S was delivered intramuscularly.

This sequence was found in a person between 18 and 59 years old who received the Ad26.COV2.S COVID-19 vaccine or a placebo. This specimen was peripheral blood, taken in a trial of Ad26.COV2.S vaccine versus placebo. V usage is TRBV4-3 and J usage is TRBJ1-1; possible D gene TRBD1, 5 bases. The CDR3 reads CASSHYTWGGTMNTEAFF. The CDR3 DNA reads TGCGCCAGCAGCCATTACACCTGGGGGGGAACCATGAACACTGAAGCTTTCTTT.